What follows are 19 T cell receptor beta chains derived from one specimen sequenced in a study of T cell repertoires in cytomegalovirus infection. TCRdb reprocessed the reads via MiXCR and lists one record per CDR3 protein. The table includes some 920,000 distinct CDR3 sequences, 25% to 40% detected once. For these receptors, no antigen is known. The material sequenced was cultured CD8+ T cells from PBMCs, taken from culture after CMV antigen stimulation. The receptors were sampled from a human donor in good health (CMV status not recorded). Some clones in this sample may be carry-over from other donors' samples.

The chain is built from TRBV28 and TRBJ2-1; 7 positions match TRBD1. Germline CDR1 MDHEN, CDR2 SYDVKM. V gave up 6 bases and J gave up 2 bases; unmatched junction bases: 7. CDR3 length: 15 amino acids. The CDR3 loop reads CASSLTGLTYNEQFF. CDR3 nucleotide sequence: TGTGCCAGCAGCTTGACAGGGCTGACCTACAATGAGCAGTTCTTC.

Many counts were recorded for this clonotype. The genes are TRBV7-2 and TRBJ2-2; tentative D call: TRBD1 (5 bases). The CDR3 runs 16 residues. The ends were cut back, 3 bases at V and 5 bases at J, with 16 bases in the middle. Germline CDR1 reads SGHTA; CDR2 reads FQGNSA. Here the CDR3 DNA reads TGTGCCAGCAGCTTGAACGGCAGGGTTATGACCGGGGAGCTGTTTTTT. This translates into CASSLNGRVMTGELFF.

This chain links TRBV29-1 with TRBJ2-1, with a weak D call TRBD1 (5 bases). Germline CDR1 and CDR2: SQVTM and ANQGSEA. Trimming removed 1 base at V and 6 bases at J, with 16 bases between. The CDR3 loop spans 15 amino acids. This CDR3 reads CSVEGGRFSGNEQFF. In nucleotides, the CDR3 is TGCAGCGTTGAAGGGGGCAGGTTTTCTGGCAATGAGCAGTTCTTC.

Ten or more counts support this clonotype. This rearrangement joins TRBV7-6 to TRBJ2-2, with 8 bases identical to TRBD1. There are 15 residues in the CDR3. In germline, CDR1 is SGHVS, CDR2 FNYEAQ. J was trimmed by 3 bases and V by 4 bases; bases with no gene match: 4. DNA of the CDR3: TGTGCCAGCAGCTGGGGACAGGATTACACCGGGGAGCTGTTTTTT. Its protein is CASSWGQDYTGELFF.

This clonotype was observed a handful of times. The chain uses TRBV6-1 and TRBJ1-5; unclear D gene. Germline values: CDR1 MNHNS, CDR2 SASEGT. CDR3 length: 12 amino acids. Trimming shortened V by 6 bases and J by 4 bases, and 7 bases separated the two germline ends. CDR3 residues: CASRQDNQPQHF. CDR3 in DNA: TGTGCCAGCAGGCAGGATAATCAGCCCCAGCATTTT.

The rearrangement joins TRBV7-9 to TRBJ1-2; the match to TRBD1 covers 7 bases. The V segment lost 3 bases and the J segment 5 bases; nucleotides outside the gene matches: 6. The CDR3 runs 14 residues. Germline CDR1 and CDR2: SEHNR and FQNEAQ (reference sequence). The chain's CDR3 is CASSFRQGRYGYTF. The CDR3 DNA is TGTGCCAGCAGCTTCCGACAGGGTCGGTATGGCTACACCTTC.

The genes are TRBV5-7 and TRBJ1-5; D might be TRBD1 (5 bases). TRBV5-7 is labeled an ORF, and its function is uncertain. The CDR3 has 15 residues. V gave up 0 bases and J gave up 0 bases, with 7 bases separating them. Here the CDR3 reads CASSLEQVSNQPQHF. DNA of the CDR3: TGTGCCAGCAGCTTGGAACAGGTTAGCAATCAGCCCCAGCATTTT.

The chain recombines TRBV6-2 or TRBV6-3 with TRBJ2-7; no definite D call. The germline gives CDR1 MNHEY, CDR2 SVGEGT. With 5 bases removed from V and 12 bases from J, the gap between germline ends came to 14 bases. CDR3 length: 11 residues. The CDR3 DNA reads as TGTGCCAGCAGTCCCGGATATCGTTCGTACTTC. This codes for CASSPGYRSYF.

V is TRBV15 and J is TRBJ2-1; 7 bases map to TRBD2. Unmatched junction bases numbered 9, after V lost 8 bases and J lost 5 bases. Germline CDR1 is LNHNV and CDR2 is YYDKDF (reference sequence). This CDR3 is built from 14 residues. For the CDR3, the DNA is TGTGCCACCGGATCTAGCGGAGGAAACAATGAGCAGTTCTTC. Its protein product is CATGSSGGNNEQFF.

In this sample, this clonotype turned up many times. V usage is TRBV7-2 and J usage is TRBJ1-1, with 8 positions matching TRBD1. The CDR3 runs 14 residues. Germline loops: CDR1 SGHTA, CDR2 FQGNSA. V was clipped by 7 bases and J by 3 bases; unmatched bases: 7. CDR3 amino acids: CASNPGGYYTEAFF. The CDR3 nucleotides are TGTGCCAGCAATCCAGGGGGCTATTACACTGAAGCTTTCTTT. Full variable domain (missing parts from reference TRBV7-2 and TRBJ1-1): GAGVSQSPSNKVTEKGKDVELRCDPISGHTALYWYRQSLGQGLEFLIYFQGNSAPDKSGLPSDRFSAERTGGSVSTLTIQRTQQEDSAVYLCASNPGGYYTEAFFGQGTRLTVV.

The sample holds a few counts of this clonotype. The V gene is TRBV7-9, the J gene TRBJ1-4, with 8 bases aligning to TRBD1. The CDR3 has 16 residues. Losses at the gene ends were 5 bases for V and 0 bases for J; bases not matched to a gene: 5. Germline CDR1 SEHNR, CDR2 FQNEAQ (reference sequence). CDR3 sequence (DNA): TGTGCCAGCAGCCAGGGACAGGCGGCAACTAATGAAAAACTGTTTTTT. Its protein is CASSQGQAATNEKLFF.

The sample holds a few counts of this clonotype. The junction departs from the called germline gene at one end, perhaps through a read error. The chain uses TRBV7-9 and TRBJ2-7; 7 nucleotides line up with TRBD1. CDR1 is SEHNR and CDR2 is FQNEAQ in the germline V gene (reference sequence). The CDR3 runs 15 residues. The CDR3 region has the DNA TGTGCCAGCAGCGCCGAAGGACAGGCTCGGGATACAGGGTCCTTC. It specifies CASSAEGQARDTGSF. Based on the CDR3 plus reference TRBV7-9 and TRBJ2-7, the full variable domain is DTGVSQNPRHKITKRGQNVTFRCDPISEHNRLYWYRQTLGQGPEFLTYFQNEAQLEKSRLLSDRFSAERPKGSFSTLEIQRTEQGDSAMYLCASSAEGQARDTGSFGPGTRLTVT.

This clonotype has ten or more counts. The J gene is TRBJ2-3, the V gene TRBV5-8; no definite D call. V was trimmed by 3 bases and J by 4 bases, leaving 6 bases between them. The V gene's germline CDR1 is SGHTS and CDR2 YDEGEE. There are 12 residues in the CDR3. CDR3 nucleotide sequence: TGTGCCAGCAGCTCTATAGCAGATACGCAGTATTTT. Translated: CASSSIADTQYF.

The V gene is TRBV7-3, the J gene TRBJ2-5; 9 bases line up with TRBD1. CDR1 SGHTA and CDR2 FQGTGA come from the germline V gene. This CDR3 contains 17 residues. J gave up 5 bases and V 2 bases, and 12 bases lay outside the gene matches. CDR3: CASSLEVGTGFLETQYF. CDR3 DNA sequence: TGTGCCAGCAGCTTAGAAGTTGGGACAGGGTTCTTGGAGACCCAGTACTTC.

The chain joins TRBV7-8 to TRBJ1-1; 8 positions agree with TRBD1. V shed 4 bases and J 0 bases; nucleotides not matched to a gene: 10. Germline CDR1 and CDR2: SGHVS and FQNEAQ. The CDR3 covers 17 residues. CDR3: CASSSLGGTGMNTEAFF. The CDR3 DNA follows: TGTGCCAGCAGCTCCCTAGGCGGGACAGGAATGAACACTGAAGCTTTCTTT.

The count of this clonotype is one. Its ends do not fully match the called genes, so a read error is possible. V usage is TRBV5-6 and J usage is TRBJ2-1; D unclear. CDR1 is SGHDT and CDR2 is YYEEEE in the germline V gene. The CDR3 totals 14 residues. CDR3 in amino acids: CASNLPGSYNEQFF. CDR3 DNA: TGTGCCAGCAACTTGCCAGGATCGTACAATGAGCAGTTCTTC.

The V gene is TRBV7-9, the J gene TRBJ2-3, with 9 nucleotides matching TRBD2. Germline lookup yields CDR1 SEHNR and CDR2 FQNEAQ (reference sequence). The J segment lost 2 bases and the V segment lost 4 bases, leaving 16 bases of the junction unmatched. The CDR3 contains 19 residues. DNA for the CDR3: TGTGCCAGCAGCTCGGACGATTGGGTAGCGGGGGCCCTCACAGATACGCAGTATTTT. This gives the protein CASSSDDWVAGALTDTQYF.

The chain recombines TRBV27 with TRBJ2-5; 9 nucleotides align to TRBD2. This CDR3 spans 14 amino acids. J gave up 5 bases and V 3 bases, and 4 bases lay outside the gene matches. Germline V gene sequence: CDR1 MNHEY, CDR2 SMNVEV (reference sequence). Written as DNA, the CDR3 is TGTGCCAGCAGTTTTTCTAGCGGGGCGGAGACCCAGTACTTC. This encodes CASSFSSGAETQYF.

Note on this clonotype: The germline gene is not matched at one end of the junction; a read error may be the cause. The rearrangement uses TRBV7-3 and TRBJ1-1; TRBD1 aligns across 7 bases. The CDR3 sequence is 15 residues long. From germline, CDR1 is SGHTA and CDR2 FQGTGA. The CDR3 is CASSLPFQGGTEALF. CDR3 coding DNA: TGTGCCAGCAGCCTCCCTTTTCAGGGGGGCACTGAAGCTTTGTTT.